This TCR beta chain was documented in a study of CD4+ T cells in melanoma. Sequencing used immunoSEQ multiplex PCR; TCRdb keeps in-frame clones, though not all of them. The sample includes about 140,000 clones, around 90% of them seen just once. This clonotype was sampled from a human donor with melanoma.

CDR3 nucleotide sequence: TGCGCCAGCAGCTTGGTAGGGATCTATAATTCACCCCTCCACTTT. Amino acids: CASSLVGIYNSPLHF. The chain recombines TRBV5-1 with TRBJ1-6; D not certain. From germline, CDR1 is SGHRS and CDR2 YFSETQ. Trimming cost V 0 bases and J 3 bases, with 7 bases left between them. This CDR3 has 15 residues.